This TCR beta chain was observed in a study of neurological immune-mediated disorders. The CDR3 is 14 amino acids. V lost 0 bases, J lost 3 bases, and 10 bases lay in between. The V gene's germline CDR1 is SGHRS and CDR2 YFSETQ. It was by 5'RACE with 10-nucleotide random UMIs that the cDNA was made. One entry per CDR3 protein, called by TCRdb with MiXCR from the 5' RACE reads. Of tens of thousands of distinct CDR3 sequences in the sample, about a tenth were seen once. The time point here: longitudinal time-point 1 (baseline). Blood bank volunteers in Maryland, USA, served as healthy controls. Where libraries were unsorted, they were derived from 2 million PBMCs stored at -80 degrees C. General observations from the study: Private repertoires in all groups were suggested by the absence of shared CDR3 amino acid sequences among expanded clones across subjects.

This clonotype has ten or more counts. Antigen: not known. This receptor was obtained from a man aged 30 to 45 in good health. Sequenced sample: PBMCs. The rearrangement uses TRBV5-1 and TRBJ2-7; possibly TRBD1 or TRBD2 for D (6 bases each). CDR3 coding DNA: TGCGCCAGCAGCTTGGGTGAGGGGGGCTACGAGCAGTACTTC. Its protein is CASSLGEGGYEQYF.